This is a list of T cell receptor beta chains from one sample in a study of T cell repertoires in cytomegalovirus infection. Each CDR3 protein is one row after TCRdb ran MiXCR on the reads. Of approximately 250,000 distinct CDR3 sequences listed, approximately 9.1% are singletons. Sequenced input: PBMCs. The receptor set was obtained from a human donor in good health (CMV status not recorded). Some clones in this sample may be carry-over from other donors' samples. Each CDR3 is given with its conserved first and last residue. The D gene is left open where the match is weak. The size field is filled for only some rows; it gives once, few, many or a size class.

>TRBV6-2/TRBV6-3|NA|TRBJ1-5|many
TGTGCCAGCAGTTACCCAACATGGACAGAAAATCAGCCCCAGCATTTT
CASSYPTWTENQPQHF
>TRBV24-1|TRBD1|TRBJ2-7|medium-sized
TGTGCCACCAGTGATTTGTCGACAGGGAAGAGCTCCTACGAGCAGTACTTC
CATSDLSTGKSSYEQYF
>TRBV29-1|NA|TRBJ2-7|few
TGCAGCGTTGGCCACTACGAGCAGTACTTC
CSVGHYEQYF
>TRBV7-2|NA|TRBJ2-2|many
TGTGCCAGCAGCCTTGAGCGAGGCACCGGGGAGCTGTTTTTT
CASSLERGTGELFF
>TRBV19|NA|TRBJ1-1|many
TGTGCCAGTAGGAATTCGGGCTCCACGGGCACTGAAGCTTTCTTT
CASRNSGSTGTEAFF
>TRBV7-2|TRBD1|TRBJ2-2|many
TGTGCCAGCAGCTTGACGACAGGGGGCCAGAACACCGGGGAGCTGTTTTTT
CASSLTTGGQNTGELFF
>TRBV19|TRBD1|TRBJ1-6|many
TGTGCCGGATCAGACAGGGTGGGTTCACCCCTCCACTTT
CAGSDRVGSPLHF
>TRBV28|NA|TRBJ1-5|many
TGTGCCAGCAGTTGGACGGGGCCCCAAGTGGCTTCGCCCCAGCATTTT
CASSWTGPQVASPQHF
>TRBV6-5|NA|TRBJ1-6|many
TGTGCCAGCAGCCAAGGGAGCTCCTATAATTCACCCCTCCACTTT
CASSQGSSYNSPLHF
>TRBV7-8|NA|TRBJ2-7|few
TGTGCCAGCAGCCAGACTGACACTTTCTTTCCCTACGAGCAGTACTTC
CASSQTDTFFPYEQYF
>TRBV4-3|TRBD2|TRBJ2-1|few
TGCGCCAGCAGCCGCCAGGCGGGGGGCCAATCTTCCTACAATGAGCAGTTCTTC
CASSRQAGGQSSYNEQFF
>TRBV14|TRBD2|TRBJ2-1|NA
TGTGCCAGCAGCCAATTAACCGGGACTAGCGGGGGGGCCTCCCACAATGAGCAGTTCTTC
CASSQLTGTSGGASHNEQFF
>TRBV6-6|NA|TRBJ2-1|few
TGTGCCAGCAGTCCGGGAACCGGGACCTCTTTGCGCGGTGAGCAGTTCTTC
CASSPGTGTSLRGEQFF
>TRBV7-2|NA|TRBJ2-1|NA
TGTGCCAGCAGCTTAGACAGGGAGGGCGAGCAGTTCTTC
CASSLDREGEQFF
>TRBV28|NA|TRBJ1-2|NA
TGTGCCAGCAGTTTATGGGGGGCAAGGCGAGATGGCTACACCTTC
CASSLWGARRDGYTF
>TRBV7-2|NA|TRBJ1-1|many
TGTGCCAGCAGCCCTATTAATGGCTATGAAGCTTTCTTT
CASSPINGYEAFF
>TRBV5-1|NA|TRBJ1-1|NA
TGCGCCAGCAGCACGGGTCGGGGGGTGAACACTGAAGCTTTCTTT
CASSTGRGVNTEAFF
>TRBV7-9|NA|TRBJ1-1|few
TGTGCCAGCAGCCCGGTGAGCACTGAAGCTTTCTTT
CASSPVSTEAFF
>TRBV7-2|TRBD1|TRBJ2-5|many
TGTGCCAGCAGCTTCGAGCGGTTGGGACAGGACCAAGAGACCCAGTACTTC
CASSFERLGQDQETQYF
>TRBV29-1|NA|TRBJ1-1|few
TGCAGCGTGTTAGGATTTAGGGACACTGAAGCTTTCTTT
CSVLGFRDTEAFF
>TRBV7-9|NA|TRBJ2-7|many
TGTGCCAGCAGCTTAGCTGGGGGCGCCGAGCAGTACTTC
CASSLAGGAEQYF
>TRBV4-1|TRBD2|TRBJ2-3|many
TGCGCCAGCAGCCAAGATCGAGAAGCGGGGTCCACCCTTTGGACAGATACGCAGTATTTT
CASSQDREAGSTLWTDTQYF
>TRBV19|NA|TRBJ2-7|many
TGTGCCAGTAGTATTCGTATAGGGCAGAGGGTCTACGAGCAGTACTTC
CASSIRIGQRVYEQYF
>TRBV6-1|TRBD1|TRBJ2-5|many
TGTGCCGCACCGGGACAGGGTGGCCAAGAGACCCAGTACTTC
CAAPGQGGQETQYF
>TRBV20-1|TRBD1|TRBJ1-1|NA
TGCAGTGCTAACAGGGGGAACACTGAAGCTTTCTTT
CSANRGNTEAFF
>TRBV7-2|NA|TRBJ2-3|many
TGTGCCAGCAGCTTAGCGGGGAAAGTGGTGGATACGCAGTATTTT
CASSLAGKVVDTQYF
>TRBV6-1|NA|TRBJ2-7|many
TGTGCCAGCAGTTCGGTACGGGGAACGTCCCACGAGCAGTACTTC
CASSSVRGTSHEQYF
>TRBV7-8|NA|TRBJ2-1|many
TGTGCCAGCAGCTTAGCGGAGATAAATGAGCAGTTCTTC
CASSLAEINEQFF
>TRBV7-2|NA|TRBJ2-1|NA
TGTGCCAGCGGGCGCCCCGGGGGCAATGAGCAGTTCTTC
CASGRPGGNEQFF
>TRBV28|NA|TRBJ1-6|many
TGTGCCTCCGAACGAGACACGATTTCACCCCTCCACTTT
CASERDTISPLHF
>TRBV6-8|NA|TRBJ1-5|NA
TGTGCCAGCACCCTGGGGGGGTCTGGCAATCAGCCCCAGCATTTT
CASTLGGSGNQPQHF
>TRBV7-2|TRBD2|TRBJ2-5|many
TGTGCCAGCAGCTTCGGGCTGGTGGGGGGGGAGACCCAGTACTTC
CASSFGLVGGETQYF
>TRBV19|NA|TRBJ2-2|NA
TGTGCCAGTAGTATAGACAGGGTCGGCGGGGAGCTGTTTTTT
CASSIDRVGGELFF
>TRBV27|TRBD1|TRBJ1-6|NA
TGTGCCAGCAGGACAGGGAATAATTCACCCCTCCACTTT
CASRTGNNSPLHF
>TRBV7-2|TRBD1|TRBJ2-7|many
TGTGCCAGCAGCTTAGGTGGACAGGGCTACGAGCAGTACTTC
CASSLGGQGYEQYF
>TRBV30|NA|TRBJ2-1|NA
TGTGCCTGGGCCCCGGGATACAATGAGCAGTTCTTC
CAWAPGYNEQFF
>TRBV7-2|NA|TRBJ1-5|many
TGTGCCAGCGGAGTGTTCGGGAGAGGGCAGCCCCAGCATTTT
CASGVFGRGQPQHF
>TRBV19|NA|TRBJ1-2|few
TGTGCCAGTACCTTTGGGAAAGGCTACACCTTC
CASTFGKGYTF
>TRBV5-6|TRBD1|TRBJ1-1|many
TGTGCCAGCAGCTCCCCCGGGACAGGGAATACTGAAGCTTTCTTT
CASSSPGTGNTEAFF
>TRBV7-2|TRBD1|TRBJ1-5|many
TGTGCCAGCAGCCCAGACGGGACAGGGGGCCAGCCCCAGCATTTT
CASSPDGTGGQPQHF